A selection of T cell receptor beta chains follows, all from one sample in a study of blood T cell repertoires in COVID-19. Repertoires were generated with immunoSEQ multiplex PCR, while TCRdb's copy carries only in-frame clones and drops some. The table shows under 200,000 clones, with 70% to 90% occurring only once. Sample: PBMCs or T cells enriched from blood (not recorded which). These receptors were taken from a woman aged 18-29 years who had recovered from COVID-19. The conserved cysteine and the conserved F or W are not part of the CDR3 here.

v_gene: TRBV29-1
CDR3aa: SVLPDSSGNTIY

v_gene: TRBV7-8
CDR3aa: ASSLAPGNTEAF

v_gene: TRBV19
CDR3aa: ASSKNGGTSEAF

v_gene: TRBV19
CDR3aa: ASSTHTGQGSSYEQY

v_gene: TRBV7-9
CDR3aa: ASSLLGGRADEQF

v_gene: TRBV5-1
CDR3aa: ASTKTGGTYEQY

v_gene: TRBV12-3/TRBV12-4
CDR3aa: ASSFLAGVEQF

v_gene: TRBV27
CDR3aa: ASSPKGLAASYEQY

v_gene: TRBV5-1
CDR3aa: ASSLAAGRQETQY

v_gene: TRBV11-3
CDR3aa: ASSPRTGGGDTQY

v_gene: TRBV30
CDR3aa: AWSNIGASGSPLH

v_gene: TRBV5-1
CDR3aa: ASSLEPYSNEQF

v_gene: TRBV11-2
CDR3aa: ASSLYPPVGQGSGYT

v_gene: TRBV28
CDR3aa: ASSSGTSGSYEQY

v_gene: TRBV19
CDR3aa: ASSMTSGSVDEQF

v_gene: TRBV5-1
CDR3aa: ASSPAVGSSSYEQY

v_gene: TRBV27
CDR3aa: ASKLVDEQF

v_gene: TRBV25-1
CDR3aa: ASSHNREEAF

v_gene: TRBV2
CDR3aa: ASSEDRDRETYEQY

v_gene: TRBV9
CDR3aa: ASSVATGQGYEQY

v_gene: TRBV18
CDR3aa: ASSPDRLKTSSNQPQH

v_gene: TRBV19
CDR3aa: ASSIFLAGVSTGELF

v_gene: TRBV2
CDR3aa: ASSEASTILGEQY

v_gene: TRBV7-9
CDR3aa: ASSPPRGSSYEQY

v_gene: TRBV24-1
CDR3aa: ATSERGTVYPYEQY

v_gene: TRBV11-2
CDR3aa: ASSLDQPGQGAYSGNTIY

v_gene: TRBV28
CDR3aa: ASSLSPGSYEQY

v_gene: TRBV5-4
CDR3aa: ASSDGQGYNEQF

v_gene: TRBV9
CDR3aa: ASSVAGQPYGYT

v_gene: TRBV10-2
CDR3aa: ASSEPRYRRGVETQY

v_gene: TRBV3-1/TRBV3-2
CDR3aa: ASSAGVSSGNTIY

v_gene: TRBV2
CDR3aa: ASSDGGGYEQF

v_gene: TRBV6-4
CDR3aa: ASSGTSGNTGELF

v_gene: TRBV9
CDR3aa: ASSVGTSSGTQY

v_gene: TRBV3-1/TRBV3-2
CDR3aa: ASSLLARETQY

v_gene: TRBV3-1/TRBV3-2
CDR3aa: ASSQGPISTDTQY

v_gene: TRBV11-1
CDR3aa: ASSYTGAGANVLT

v_gene: TRBV12-3/TRBV12-4
CDR3aa: ASSGTGFPYT

v_gene: TRBV27
CDR3aa: ASSLGGVMGTDTQY

v_gene: TRBV3-1/TRBV3-2
CDR3aa: ASSQGQREGLYEQY

v_gene: TRBV7-9
CDR3aa: ASSSSRALNQPQH

v_gene: TRBV4-1
CDR3aa: ASSQRATSQGATYEQY